A single sample is the source of the 27 T cell receptor beta chains below, sequenced in a study of beta chain features in type 1 diabetes. Study-level results: There was a moderate but significant shortening of TCRB CDR3s in all four CD4+ subsets of Type 1 diabetes patients.

The investigators reverse transcribed all of the isolated RNA, so they sequenced expressed TCRB transcripts. The table came from immunoSEQ multiplex PCR; TCRdb's copy has only in-frame clones and leaves some out. This table has about 700,000 clones, 13% appearing once. Antigen specificity for these receptors is unknown. The specimen was naive CD4+ T cells from blood. The receptor set was obtained from a young man with type 1 diabetes.

The rearrangement links TRBV30 to TRBJ1-6, with TRBD1 matching over 9 bases. V lost 5 bases to trimming and J lost 13 bases; unmatched junction nucleotides: 12. CDR1 GTSNPN and CDR2 SVGIG come from the germline V gene (reference sequence). The CDR3 is 14 residues long. The DNA for the CDR3 is TGTGCCTGGGGGCCTATTGGGACAGGGCTCCCCCTCCACTTT. Residues: CAWGPIGTGLPLHF.

With respect to this clone: Other DNA sequences from this sample encode an identical CDR3 as well. This chain joins TRBV28 and TRBJ1-1; unclear D gene. V was pared by 5 bases and J by 4 bases, with 11 bases between. Germline loops: CDR1 MDHEN, CDR2 SYDVKM. The CDR3 covers 13 residues. CDR3 in amino acids: CASSLPGGTEAFF. In nucleotides, the CDR3 is TGTGCCAGCAGTCTTCCGGGAGGCACTGAAGCTTTCTTT.

The sample holds a few counts of this clone. V and J are TRBV4-2 and TRBJ2-3; 7 bases match TRBD2. CDR1 and CDR2 from the germline V gene are LGHNA and YNFKEQ. V dropped 0 bases and J dropped 8; count of bases not matched to a gene: 20. CDR3 length: 19 amino acids. The CDR3 DNA reads TGTGCCAGCAGCCAAGATGGGGGAGGCGGGGACCCGGGAGGTCTTACGCAGTATTTT. Residues: CASSQDGGGGDPGGLTQYF.

This chain connects TRBV25-1 to TRBJ1-3; TRBD1 aligns across 10 bases. Per the germline V gene, CDR1 is MGHDK and CDR2 is SYGVNS. This CDR3 spans 15 amino acids. V was clipped by 3 bases and J by 6 bases; unmatched bases: 5. As DNA, the CDR3 is TGTGCCAGCAGTGACCCTGGGACAGGGGAAAACACCATATATTTT. Amino acids: CASSDPGTGENTIYF. The variable domain in full, with the rest retrieved from reference TRBV25-1 and TRBJ1-3, is EADIYQTPRYLVIGTGKKITLECSQTMGHDKMYWYQQDPGMELHLIHYSYGVNSTEKGDLSSESTVSRIRTEHFPLTLESARPSHTSQYLCASSDPGTGENTIYFGEGSWLTVV.

J is TRBJ1-2 and V is TRBV21-1. TRBV21-1 is designated a pseudogene. This CDR3 spans 15 amino acids. The CDR3 protein is CASSKRPGGPGGYTF. The CDR3 nucleotides are TGTGCCAGCAGCAAACGACCCGGGGGGCCAGGTGGCTACACCTTC.

This clone was recorded a few times. The chain couples TRBV5-4 to TRBJ1-2; D is perhaps TRBD1 (5 bases). From germline, CDR1 is SGHNT and CDR2 YYREEE (reference sequence). Trimming cost V 5 bases and J 8 bases, with 19 bases left between them. The CDR3 runs to 14 residues. This chain's CDR3 is CASRVDGGSLGYTF. The CDR3 DNA follows: TGTGCCAGCAGGGTTGATGGGGGGAGCTTAGGCTACACCTTC.

The chain combines TRBV27 with TRBJ2-3; no definite D call. The CDR3 is 15 residues long. Germline V CDR1 and CDR2: MNHEY, SMNVEV (reference sequence). Trimming removed 8 bases at V and 3 bases at J, with 18 bases between. DNA for the CDR3: TGTGCCAGCTTTCGCTCCCCGGTAGGGACAGATACGCAGTATTTT. Residues: CASFRSPVGTDTQYF.

The CDR3 region has the DNA TGCGCCAGCAGCCAGTCACACCGAACGGACATTGGCCACGAGCAGTACTTC. Translated, it gives CASSQSHRTDIGHEQYF. The rearrangement links TRBV4-1 to TRBJ2-7; weak D call: TRBD1 (5 bases). This CDR3 has 17 amino acids. Trimming pared 3 bases from V and 5 bases from J, leaving 23 bases between. The germline V gene has CDR1 MGHRA and CDR2 YSYEKL.

The chain is built from TRBV5-1 and TRBJ1-2; tentatively, D is TRBD1 (5 bases). Germline loops: CDR1 SGHRS, CDR2 YFSETQ. The CDR3 length is 13 residues. Trimming took off 0 bases at V and 6 bases at J, with 9 bases between the two ends. The CDR3 nucleotides are TGCGCCAGCAGCTTGGGACAGAGTGATGGCTACACCTTC. This codes for CASSLGQSDGYTF.

This rearrangement joins TRBV6-5 to TRBJ1-2, with D possibly TRBD1 on 5 matching bases. CDR1 MNHEY and CDR2 SVGAGI come from the germline V gene. Trimming left V 2 bases short and J 3 bases short, with 10 bases between. The CDR3 contains 14 residues. The CDR3 DNA reads as TGTGCCAGCAGTTACCGAGGGGTTCACTATGGCTACACCTTC. Protein: CASSYRGVHYGYTF.

This chain joins TRBV5-6 and TRBJ2-3; D ambiguous. In germline, CDR1 is SGHDT, CDR2 YYEEEE. The CDR3 spans 14 residues. Deletions cut 6 bases from V and 4 bases from J, with 15 bases between. CDR3 nucleotides: TGTGCCAGCACCCTCCAAGGTTGGGCAGATACGCAGTATTTT. As protein: CASTLQGWADTQYF.

This clone turned up a few times. V usage is TRBV19 and J usage is TRBJ1-5, with TRBD1 identical over 9 bases. This CDR3 is built from 14 residues. The germline gives CDR1 LNHDA, CDR2 SQIVND (reference sequence). V shed 5 bases and J 7 bases; nucleotides not matched to a gene: 6. The chain's CDR3 is CASSDTGGGQPQHF. The DNA of the CDR3 is TGTGCCAGTAGTGATACAGGGGGCGGACAGCCCCAGCATTTT.

This clone was observed a few times. The rearrangement uses TRBV5-1 and TRBJ1-5, with 7 bases aligning to TRBD1. The CDR3 is 16 amino acids. Germline V lookup: CDR1 SGHRS, CDR2 YFSETQ. After removal of 3 bases from V and 2 bases from J, the junction contained 8 bases not matched to a gene. CDR3 residues: CASSSYRGRGNQPQHF. CDR3 sequence (DNA): TGCGCCAGCAGCTCCTACAGGGGACGAGGCAATCAGCCCCAGCATTTT.

The chain carries TRBV30 and TRBJ1-5; 9 bases agree with TRBD1. The V segment lost 5 bases and the J segment 2 bases; nucleotides outside the gene matches: 16. Germline lookup yields CDR1 GTSNPN and CDR2 SVGIG (reference sequence). The CDR3 runs to 18 residues. The CDR3 nucleotides read TGTGCCTGGGCCTCCGGGACAGGGAGATTGGGGGGCAATCAGCCCCAGCATTTT. Protein sequence: CAWASGTGRLGGNQPQHF. Full variable domain (missing parts from reference TRBV30 and TRBJ1-5): SQTIHQWPATLVQPVGSPLSLECTVEGTSNPNLYWYRQAAGRGLQLLFYSVGIGQISSEVPQNLSASRPQDRQFILSSKKLLLSDSGFYLCAWASGTGRLGGNQPQHFGDGTRLSIL.

There are a few counts of this clone. The V call is TRBV4-1, the J call TRBJ1-4; perhaps TRBD1 as D (5 bases). Trimming removed 6 bases from V and 5 bases from J, with 13 bases in between. There are 14 residues in the CDR3. Germline V CDR1 and CDR2: MGHRA, YSYEKL. The chain's CDR3 is CASSPIDRNEKLFF. DNA for the CDR3: TGCGCCAGCAGTCCGATAGACAGAAATGAAAAACTGTTTTTT.

The chain combines TRBV2 with TRBJ2-1; 8 bases match TRBD2. The CDR3 length is 16 residues. V lost 7 bases, J lost 2 bases, and 10 bases stayed unmatched. The germline V gene has CDR1 SNHLY and CDR2 FYNNEI. This CDR3 is CASTSSGSGAYNEQFF. The CDR3 nucleotides read TGTGCCAGCACCTCAAGCGGTAGCGGGGCCTACAATGAGCAGTTCTTC.

This chain uses TRBV4-1 with TRBJ2-7; no firm D call. Germline assignment: CDR1 MGHRA and CDR2 YSYEKL. Trimming removed 1 base at V and 2 bases at J, with 3 bases between. CDR3 size: 12 residues. The CDR3 sequence is CASSQGPYEQYF. CDR3 nucleotide sequence: TGCGCCAGCAGCCAAGGCCCCTACGAGCAGTACTTC.

The chain has TRBV15 and TRBJ1-4; unclear D gene. The V gene lost 6 bases and the J gene lost 0 bases, with 8 bases spanning the gap. This CDR3 contains 14 residues. The germline V gene has CDR1 LNHNV and CDR2 YYDKDF (reference sequence). Written as DNA, the CDR3 is TGTGCCACCAGAAGGATTGCAACTAATGAAAAACTGTTTTTT. Translating it yields CATRRIATNEKLFF.

This clone has only a few counts. The gene calls are TRBV29-1 and TRBJ1-5; 8 bases are a match to TRBD1. Germline CDR1 SQVTM, CDR2 ANQGSEA. This CDR3 comprises 14 residues. V was clipped by 7 bases and J by 5 bases; unmatched bases: 10. Here the CDR3 reads CSASGQVGDQPQHF. The DNA for the CDR3 is TGCAGCGCCTCGGGACAGGTGGGGGATCAGCCCCAGCATTTT.

A few counts support this clone. This chain links TRBV5-1 with TRBJ2-7; 7 nucleotides line up with TRBD1. This CDR3 region has 15 residues. J gave up 0 bases and V 5 bases, and 8 bases lay outside the gene matches. The germline V gene has CDR1 SGHRS and CDR2 YFSETQ. In nucleotides, the CDR3 is TGCGCCAGCAGGCCCTCTCGGGACAGCTCCTACGAGCAGTACTTC. Its translation is CASRPSRDSSYEQYF.

This sequence joins TRBV15 and TRBJ1-5; no clear D. V lost 1 base, J lost 6 bases, and 10 bases lay in between. The CDR3 runs 14 residues. Germline-derived CDR1 and CDR2 are LNHNV and YYDKDF (reference sequence). The CDR3 DNA is TGTGCCACCAGCAGAGGGGATCAATTTCAGCCCCAGCATTTT. It yields the protein CATSRGDQFQPQHF.

This clone has just a few counts. J is TRBJ2-7 and V is TRBV10-2; a weak D match, TRBD1 (5 bases). CDR3 length: 12 amino acids. The germline V gene encodes CDR1 WSHSY and CDR2 SAAADI. Trimming left V 2 bases short and J 3 bases short, with 5 bases between. Written as DNA, the CDR3 is TGCGCCAGCAGTGAGAGGGGCTACGAGCAGTACTTC. It encodes CASSERGYEQYF.

With regard to this clone: This sample includes further DNA sequences coding for the same CDR3. This sequence joins TRBV6-5 and TRBJ2-3; D remains ambiguous. The CDR3 is 13 residues long. The germline V gene encodes CDR1 MNHEY and CDR2 SVGAGI. Trimming pared 0 bases from V and 3 bases from J, leaving 4 bases between. This chain's CDR3 is CASSYSGTDTQYF. Written as DNA, the CDR3 is TGTGCCAGCAGTTACTCGGGGACAGATACGCAGTATTTT.

This clone came up a few times. The genes are TRBV29-1 and TRBJ1-4; TRBD1 is a possible D gene (6 bases). Germline values: CDR1 SQVTM, CDR2 ANQGSEA. CDR3 length: 14 amino acids. V was trimmed by 6 bases and J by 3 bases, leaving 14 bases between them. CDR3 in DNA: TGCAGCGTGCACGCGGGACACTCTAATGAAAAACTGTTTTTT. As protein: CSVHAGHSNEKLFF.

This clone was seen a handful of times. The rearrangement joins TRBV6-5 to TRBJ2-1; D not certain. Trimming pared 7 bases from V and 7 bases from J, leaving 8 bases between. This CDR3 contains 11 residues. The germline CDR1 and CDR2 sequences are MNHEY and SVGAGI. In DNA, the CDR3 is TGTGCCAGCAAGGGTGTGAATGAGCAGTTCTTC. Translation gives CASKGVNEQFF.

About this clone itself: The sample has other DNA sequences that encode this CDR3 too. The chain carries TRBV6-5 and TRBJ1-1; D ambiguous. V shed 2 bases and J shed 5 bases, with 9 bases lying between them. The CDR3 spans 13 residues. Germline-derived CDR1 and CDR2 are MNHEY and SVGAGI. In DNA, the CDR3 is TGTGCCAGCAGTTACGAGAGGGCGACTGAAGCTTTCTTT. Its translation is CASSYERATEAFF.

This clone was observed a few times. The chain employs TRBV5-6 and TRBJ2-1; D unresolved. The CDR3 has 17 amino acids. V gave up 3 bases and J gave up 0 bases, with 16 bases separating them. CDR1 is SGHDT and CDR2 is YYEEEE in the germline V gene. Here the CDR3 reads CASSSPLGLSSYNEQFF. CDR3 nucleotide sequence: TGTGCCAGCAGCTCCCCTTTAGGCCTGAGCTCCTACAATGAGCAGTTCTTC. Full variable domain (outside the CDR3, taken from reference TRBV5-6 and TRBJ2-1): DAGVTQSPTHLIKTRGQQVTLRCSPKSGHDTVSWYQQALGQGPQFIFQYYEEEERQRGNFPDRFSGHQFPNYSSELNVNALLLGDSALYLCASSSPLGLSSYNEQFFGPGTRLTVL.